Listed below are T cell receptor beta chains from one sample, sequenced in a study of blood T cells in healthy people across ages. TCRdb passed the 5' RACE reads through MiXCR, listing each CDR3 protein once. The table lists a few hundred thousand distinct CDR3 sequences, about 49% of them singletons, with under 65% in the top ten. Sequenced material: blood. The receptors come from a man in his sixties in good health. Each CDR3 is given without its conserved first and last residue. Some rows have no size entry. The others give once, few or many, or a class for an expanded clone.

>TRBJ1-1|many|TRBV11-2|11
ASSLREYTEAF
>TRBJ2-1|-|TRBV6-2/TRBV6-3|13
ASSRTSGSQGEQF
>TRBJ2-5|-|TRBV5-1|11
ASSGGGRETQY
>TRBJ2-2|few|TRBV29-1|12
SVAWTGGQGELF
>TRBJ2-5|-|TRBV6-2/TRBV6-3|15
ASSYPSGGRARETQY
>TRBJ1-2|-|TRBV20-1|10
SAKDPSYGYT
>TRBJ2-1|-|TRBV6-6|14
ASSSRKGGSYNEQF
>TRBJ1-1|-|TRBV29-1|14
SVAGDGGPLNTEAF
>TRBJ2-3|-|TRBV27|13
ASSLAPGVGDTQY
>TRBJ2-1|-|TRBV18|12
ASSPSSSSNEQF
>TRBJ2-5|once|TRBV7-2|13
ASSRDRGRYNEQY
>TRBJ1-1|many|TRBV20-1|12
SAFSTGSRTEAF
>TRBJ1-4|-|TRBV6-1|11
ASSESGNRKLF
>TRBJ2-1|once|TRBV10-3|13
AISEPLRGGNEQF
>TRBJ2-1|many|TRBV19|11
ASSMSRLDEQF
>TRBJ1-2|-|TRBV27|12
ASSIQAFDYGYT
>TRBJ2-1|many|TRBV7-2|12
ASSVVAKNNEQF
>TRBJ2-7|many|TRBV7-2|12
ASSSDRGSYEQY
>TRBJ2-2|-|TRBV29-1|11
SVAQRETGELF
>TRBJ2-3|-|TRBV21-1|16
ASSPNFGGAGDTDTQY
>TRBJ2-3|few|TRBV9|13
ASSVVIGGTDTQY
>TRBJ1-1|-|TRBV7-8|15
ASSLARGGAQRTEAF
>TRBJ1-6|-|TRBV11-2|12
ASSSRQGNPPLH
>TRBJ2-3|few|TRBV11-2|14
ASSLHGAVSTDTQY
>TRBJ2-7|-|TRBV5-1|12
ASSPQTGTYEQY
>TRBJ1-1|-|TRBV9|11
ASSGIASPEAF
>TRBJ2-3|-|TRBV7-6|15
ASSSPVITGRTDTQY
>TRBJ2-1|few|TRBV6-5|11
ASRTLTGNEQF